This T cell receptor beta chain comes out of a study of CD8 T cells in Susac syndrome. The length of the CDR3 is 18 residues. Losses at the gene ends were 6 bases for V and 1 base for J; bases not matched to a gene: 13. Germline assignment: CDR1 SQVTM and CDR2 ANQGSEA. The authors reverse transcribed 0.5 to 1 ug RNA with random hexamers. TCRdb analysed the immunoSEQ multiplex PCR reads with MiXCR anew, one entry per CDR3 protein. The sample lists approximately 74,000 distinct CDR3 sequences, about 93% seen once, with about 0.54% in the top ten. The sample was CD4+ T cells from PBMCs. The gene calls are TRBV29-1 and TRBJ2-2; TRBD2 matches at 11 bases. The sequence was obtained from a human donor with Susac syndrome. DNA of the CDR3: TGCAGCGTCCCTATGCCCTTAGCGGGAGGGGTGAACACCGGGGAGCTGTTTTTT. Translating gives CSVPMPLAGGVNTGELFF.